The 19 T cell receptor beta chains in this list originate from one sample, sequenced in a study of blood T cell repertoires in COVID-19. Here immunoSEQ multiplex PCR was the method, and the copy in TCRdb shows in-frame clones only, minus some. The data contain 85,000 to 130,000 clones, about 70% of them singletons. Sequenced sample: peripheral blood. Receptors were obtained from a human donor with acute or convalescent COVID-19. The donor label of this sample is uncertain.

V and J are TRBV6-1 and TRBJ1-6, with TRBD1 identical over 7 bases. V was pared by 2 bases and J by 10 bases, with 5 bases of the junction left unmatched. The CDR3 covers 14 residues. From germline, CDR1 is MNHNS and CDR2 SASEGT. In DNA form, the CDR3 reads TGTGCCAGCAGTGAAATGGACAGGATATCACCCCTCCACTTT. Protein product: CASSEMDRISPLHF.

This clone has a handful of counts. V gene TRBV5-1 combines with J gene TRBJ2-3; 8 bases map to TRBD2. CDR1 is SGHRS, CDR2 YFSETQ, per germline. The length of the CDR3 is 16 residues. With 4 bases clipped from V and 1 base from J, the junction kept 8 bases outside the gene matches. CDR3 sequence reads: CASSPLAGRGTDTQYF. The CDR3 coding sequence is TGCGCCAGCAGCCCCTTAGCGGGGCGCGGCACAGATACGCAGTATTTT.

The V gene is TRBV3-1 (or the pseudogene TRBV3-2), the J gene TRBJ2-3; TRBD2 matches 9 bases. The germline V gene has CDR1 LGHDT and CDR2 YNNKEL (reference sequence). With V trimmed by 6 bases and J by 1 base, 2 bases remained unmatched. This CDR3 comprises 14 residues. In nucleotides, the CDR3 is TGTGCCAGCAGGACTAGCGGTCGCACAGATACGCAGTATTTT. Protein: CASRTSGRTDTQYF.

The chain couples TRBV9 to TRBJ2-2; tentative D call: TRBD1 (6 bases). The germline V gene has CDR1 SGDLS and CDR2 YYNGEE. V gave up 2 bases and J gave up 5 bases, with 10 bases separating them. The CDR3 runs to 14 residues. The CDR3 spells CASSVSGVTGELFF. CDR3 coding DNA: TGTGCCAGCAGCGTTTCAGGGGTAACCGGGGAGCTGTTTTTT.

The V call is TRBV13, the J call TRBJ1-1, with D possibly being TRBD1 (5 bases). Deletions cut 4 bases from V and 0 bases from J, with 12 bases between. Germline CDR1 and CDR2: PRHDT and FYEKMQ (reference sequence). The CDR3 is 15 amino acids. The CDR3 loop is CASSSLDSMNTEAFF. For the CDR3, the DNA is TGTGCCAGCAGCTCTCTAGACAGCATGAACACTGAAGCTTTCTTT. The entire variable domain, with the rest obtained from reference TRBV13 and TRBJ1-1, is as follows: AAGVIQSPRHLIKEKRETATLKCYPIPRHDTVYWYQQGPGQDPQFLISFYEKMQSDKGSIPDRFSAQQFSDYHSELNMSSLELGDSALYFCASSSLDSMNTEAFFGQGTRLTVV.

The chain joins TRBV5-1 to TRBJ2-5, with D possibly being TRBD1 (6 bases). The CDR3 has 16 residues. Per the germline V gene, CDR1 is SGHRS and CDR2 is YFSETQ. V lost 0 bases to trimming and J lost 5 bases, with 17 bases between them. CDR3 region: CASSLAQGLVVETQYF. As DNA, the CDR3 is TGCGCCAGCAGCTTGGCCCAGGGGTTGGTTGTGGAGACCCAGTACTTC. The full variable domain, rest sourced from reference TRBV5-1 and TRBJ2-5, is KAGVTQTPRYLIKTRGQQVTLSCSPISGHRSVSWYQQTPGQGLQFLFEYFSETQRNKGNFPGRFSGRQFSNSRSEMNVSTLELGDSALYLCASSLAQGLVVETQYFGPGTRLLVL.

The chain employs TRBV5-1 and TRBJ1-1; possible D gene TRBD1, 5 bases. The germline CDR1 and CDR2 sequences are SGHRS and YFSETQ. CDR3 size: 15 residues. With 4 bases removed from V and 0 bases from J, the gap between germline ends came to 13 bases. The CDR3 loop is CASSPRQPMNTEAFF. The CDR3 DNA is TGCGCCAGCAGCCCCAGACAGCCAATGAACACTGAAGCTTTCTTT.

This clone appeared many times. The genes are TRBV4-1 and TRBJ1-2; D is undetermined. CDR1 MGHRA and CDR2 YSYEKL come from the germline V gene. The length of the CDR3 is 13 residues. V lost 0 bases and J 8 bases, leaving 10 bases between the germline ends. The CDR3 coding sequence is TGCGCCAGCAGCCAAGATTTCCCTCCCGGCTACACCTTC. It encodes CASSQDFPPGYTF.

This clone was seen only once. The CDR3 sequence: CASREDIINQPQHF. The CDR3 coding sequence is TGCGCCAGCAGGGAGGACATAATCAATCAGCCCCAGCATTTT. The chain is built from TRBV10-1 and TRBJ1-5; D is perhaps TRBD1 (5 bases). This CDR3 region has 14 residues. The V and J ends lost 6 bases and 3 bases respectively, with 12 bases between them. Germline V CDR1 and CDR2: WNHNN, SYGVQD (reference sequence).

The gene calls are TRBV4-1 and TRBJ1-2; no clear D gene. The germline V and J ends were trimmed by 0 bases and 8 bases, with 16 bases remaining between them. The CDR3 is made up of 15 amino acids. The germline CDR1 and CDR2 sequences are MGHRA and YSYEKL. Written as DNA, the CDR3 is TGCGCCAGCAGCCAAGAGGGGAGGGTAGGAAAGGGCTACACCTTC. Amino acid sequence: CASSQEGRVGKGYTF.

The V call is TRBV19, the J call TRBJ2-5; TRBD2 matches 8 bases. The germline gives CDR1 LNHDA, CDR2 SQIVND (reference sequence). V dropped 4 bases and J dropped 3; count of bases not matched to a gene: 7. The CDR3 sequence is 15 residues long. CDR3 residues: CASSKTSVREETQYF. Here the CDR3 DNA reads TGTGCCAGTAGTAAGACTAGCGTGAGGGAAGAGACCCAGTACTTC.

This clone was detected only a few times. This chain joins TRBV5-1 and TRBJ1-3; D call uncertain. This CDR3 has 14 amino acids. Germline V gene data show CDR1 as SGHRS and CDR2 as YFSETQ. Trimming left V 6 bases short and J 4 bases short, with 14 bases between. The chain's CDR3 is CASTHTAGGNTIYF. The CDR3 DNA reads TGCGCCAGCACCCACACCGCGGGAGGAAACACCATATATTTT.

This rearrangement joins TRBV4-2 to TRBJ2-5, with 12 bases identical to TRBD2. Germline lookup yields CDR1 LGHNA and CDR2 YNFKEQ. V lost 2 bases to trimming and J lost 3 bases; unmatched junction nucleotides: 1. This CDR3 contains 15 residues. CDR3 DNA sequence: TGTGCCAGCAGCCAAAGACTAGCGGGGGAAGAGACCCAGTACTTC. This sequence encodes CASSQRLAGEETQYF.

This clone was seen a handful of times. The V call is TRBV4-1, the J call TRBJ2-3; the match to TRBD1 covers 10 bases. Germline CDR1 is MGHRA and CDR2 is YSYEKL. The CDR3 length is 18 residues. Trimming removed 1 base from V and 1 base from J; junction bases left unmatched: 8. CDR3 DNA: TGCGCCAGCAGCCAAGTTTTATTGGGGACAGGGGGCACAGATACGCAGTATTTT. Its protein product is CASSQVLLGTGGTDTQYF.

The CDR3 region is CASSFPPGQEQYF. CDR3 nucleotide sequence: TGTGCCAGCAGCTTCCCCCCGGGACAGGAGCAGTACTTC. This chain links TRBV7-6 with TRBJ2-7; 7 bases line up with TRBD1. Germline lookup yields CDR1 SGHVS and CDR2 FNYEAQ. V gave up 3 bases and J gave up 7 bases; unmatched junction bases: 6. CDR3 length equals 13 residues.

The V and J genes are TRBV6-5 and TRBJ1-3; possible D gene TRBD1, 5 bases. CDR1 MNHEY and CDR2 SVGAGI come from the germline V gene. This CDR3 is 15 amino acids long. Trimming left V 5 bases short and J 2 bases short, with 13 bases between. CDR3 loop: CASSSPGGPGNTIYF. The CDR3 DNA sequence: TGTGCCAGCAGTAGCCCGGGGGGTCCTGGAAACACCATATATTTT.

The CDR3 DNA reads TGTGCCAGCAGGGGGGACAGGGGGCGAATCTGGCAGCCCCAGCATTTT. This translates into CASRGDRGRIWQPQHF. The chain uses TRBV2 and TRBJ1-5; TRBD1 matches 12 bases. Germline CDR1 is SNHLY and CDR2 is FYNNEI. The CDR3 covers 16 residues. Trimming cost V 6 bases and J 7 bases; bases outside gene matches: 10. The full variable domain, its missing parts supplied by reference TRBV2 and TRBJ1-5, is EPEVTQTPSHQVTQMGQEVILRCVPISNHLYFYWYRQILGQKVEFLVSFYNNEISEKSEIFDDQFSVERPDGSNFTLKIRSTKLEDSAMYFCASRGDRGRIWQPQHFGDGTRLSIL.

Here the CDR3 DNA reads TGTGCCAGCAGTGAGGGGCTCACGGTCCATGGCTACACCTTC. Protein: CASSEGLTVHGYTF. The chain is built from TRBV6-1 and TRBJ1-2; possible D gene TRBD1, 5 bases. V dropped 3 bases and J dropped 6 bases, with 14 bases sitting between them. The CDR3 runs to 14 residues. In germline, CDR1 is MNHNS, CDR2 SASEGT.

The rearrangement joins TRBV11-2 to TRBJ1-5; no reliable D call. V lost 1 base to trimming and J lost 4 bases, with 5 bases between them. The CDR3 runs 13 residues. CDR1 SGHAT and CDR2 FQNNGV come from the germline V gene. As DNA, the CDR3 is TGTGCCAGCAGCTTAGCCCAAAATCAGCCCCAGCATTTT. Protein product: CASSLAQNQPQHF.